This T cell receptor (beta chain) derives from a study of glioma-infiltrating T cells. Germline assignment: CDR1 DFQATT and CDR2 SNEGSKA (reference sequence). This CDR3 has 16 residues. Deletions cut 2 bases from V and 4 bases from J, with 15 bases between. The iRepertoire nested amplicon-rescue multiplex PCR amplified TCR alpha and beta CDR3s from RNA. Input was roughly 100-450 ng of tissue mRNA or PBMC total RNA. Each CDR3 protein is one row after TCRdb ran MiXCR on the multiplex PCR reads. This table has more than 95,000 distinct CDR3 sequences, under 30% appearing once. The chain is built from TRBV20-1 and TRBJ2-6; D is ambiguous. Specimen: glioma tissue, nonneoplastic brain tissue, or PBMCs (not recorded which). This receptor was obtained from a human donor with low-grade glioma or glioblastoma, undergoing nonglioma brain surgery, or in good health (not recorded which). The CDR3 DNA reads as TGCAGTGCTAGATCCCGGAGTGGAGAAGGGGCCAACGTCCTGACTTTC. Translating it yields CSARSRSGEGANVLTF.